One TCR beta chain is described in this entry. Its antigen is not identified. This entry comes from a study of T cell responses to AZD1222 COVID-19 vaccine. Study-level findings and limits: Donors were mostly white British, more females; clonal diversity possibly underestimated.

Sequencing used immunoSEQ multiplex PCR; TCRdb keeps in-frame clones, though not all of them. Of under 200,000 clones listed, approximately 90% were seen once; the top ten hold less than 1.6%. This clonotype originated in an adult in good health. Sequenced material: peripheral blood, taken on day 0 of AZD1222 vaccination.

The CDR3 loop is CASSPLERQGSRYGYTF. CDR3 DNA: TGTGCCAGCTCACCTCTCGAACGACAGGGCTCGAGGTATGGCTACACCTTC. V is TRBV18 and J is TRBJ1-2, with 7 bases aligning to TRBD1. The CDR3 contains 17 residues. CDR1 is KGHSH and CDR2 is LQKENI in the germline V gene. V gave up 3 bases and J gave up 5 bases; unmatched junction bases: 15. The full variable domain, rest sourced from reference TRBV18 and TRBJ1-2, is NAGVMQNPRHLVRRRGQEARLRCSPMKGHSHVYWYRQLPEEGLKFMVYLQKENIIDESGMPKERFSAEFPKEGPSILRIQQVVRGDSAAYFCASSPLERQGSRYGYTFGSGTRLTVV.